This passage covers 15 T cell receptor beta chains from one sample sequenced in a study of cytomegalovirus exposure and HLA in healthy donors. Use of 60 Vbeta and 13 Jbeta primers characterized the PCR. Assay used: immunoSEQ multiplex PCR; TCRdb lists only in-frame clones, some missing. The sample has 150,000 or so clones; about three fifths are singletons. The source material was PBMCs. Receptors originate from a woman in her twenties or thirties in good health and CMV-seropositive.

The genes are TRBV29-1 and TRBJ2-7, with D possibly TRBD1 on 5 matching bases. V was trimmed by 6 bases and J by 4 bases, leaving 16 bases between them. Germline CDR1 SQVTM, CDR2 ANQGSEA. CDR3 length: 13 residues. CDR3 in amino acids: CSVKGVMTYEQYF. CDR3 nucleotide sequence: TGCAGCGTGAAAGGGGTAATGACGTACGAGCAGTACTTC.

The table lists this clone with a few counts. This chain links TRBV7-9 with TRBJ1-1, with D perhaps TRBD1 (6 bases). The germline V gene encodes CDR1 SEHNR and CDR2 FQNEAQ (reference sequence). Trimming took off 2 bases at V and 4 bases at J, with 14 bases between the two ends. The CDR3 length is 15 residues. CDR3 loop: CASSLTGGAGTEAFF. In DNA form, the CDR3 reads TGTGCCAGCAGCTTAACTGGGGGGGCTGGCACTGAAGCTTTCTTT.

The gene calls are TRBV20-1 and TRBJ1-2; D not certain. Germline CDR1 is DFQATT and CDR2 is SNEGSKA (reference sequence). The CDR3 length is 11 residues. V was pared by 4 bases and J by 3 bases, with 6 bases between. The CDR3 DNA follows: TGCAGTGCTAAGCGGTACTATGGCTACACCTTC. Translated: CSAKRYYGYTF.

The sample holds one count of this clone. This chain links TRBV5-1 with TRBJ2-7, with TRBD2 identical over 12 bases. The CDR3 totals 15 residues. The junction had 9 bases not matched to a gene; V was cut back by 6 bases and J by 5 bases. Germline V CDR1 and CDR2: SGHRS, YFSETQ. Here the CDR3 reads CASKTELAGGNEQYF. Here the CDR3 DNA reads TGCGCCAGCAAGACTGAACTAGCGGGAGGCAACGAGCAGTACTTC.

The chain couples TRBV27 to TRBJ1-2; 10 positions match TRBD1. Trimming removed 2 bases from V and 8 bases from J; junction bases left unmatched: 8. Germline-derived CDR1 and CDR2 are MNHEY and SMNVEV (reference sequence). The CDR3 sequence is 15 residues long. This CDR3 is CASSLRGDRGGGYTF. CDR3 nucleotide sequence: TGTGCCAGCAGTTTACGGGGGGACAGGGGTGGCGGCTACACCTTC.

The chain combines TRBV27 with TRBJ2-3; 10 nucleotides match TRBD1. Germline V gene lookup returns CDR1 MNHEY and CDR2 SMNVEV (reference sequence). Trimming cost V 4 bases and J 5 bases; bases outside gene matches: 12. The CDR3 is made up of 17 amino acids. The CDR3 DNA reads TGTGCCAGCAGTTACCTGGGACAGGGGCAGTATTTAGATACGCAGTATTTT. Translating gives CASSYLGQGQYLDTQYF.

V and J are TRBV28 and TRBJ1-1; tentative D call: TRBD1 (5 bases). Germline-derived CDR1 and CDR2 are MDHEN and SYDVKM. V was clipped by 5 bases and J by 0 bases, with 7 bases between them. The CDR3 loop spans 13 amino acids. The CDR3 protein is CASSLQVNTEAFF. CDR3 in DNA: TGTGCCAGCAGTCTACAGGTGAACACTGAAGCTTTCTTT.

This clone is large by share. Distinct nucleotide sequences in the sample also encode this CDR3. J is TRBJ1-5 and V is TRBV10-2; D remains unclear. The V gene lost 4 bases and the J gene lost 6 bases, with 13 bases spanning the gap. This CDR3 spans 14 amino acids. The V gene's germline CDR1 is WSHSY and CDR2 SAAADI. The CDR3 is CASSVAVASQPQHF. In DNA form, the CDR3 reads TGCGCCAGCAGTGTGGCAGTGGCCAGTCAGCCCCAGCATTTT.

V usage is TRBV11-2 and J usage is TRBJ2-5; 7 bases align to TRBD2. Looked up from germline, CDR1 is SGHAT and CDR2 is FQNNGV. CDR3 length: 13 residues. The V segment lost 5 bases and the J segment 4 bases; nucleotides outside the gene matches: 4. CDR3 in amino acids: CASSGGGGETQYF. CDR3 in DNA: TGTGCCAGCAGCGGGGGGGGTGGAGAGACCCAGTACTTC.

This clone occurred once. V gene TRBV5-4 combines with J gene TRBJ2-5, with 9 bases fitting TRBD2. The length of the CDR3 is 17 residues. Trimming cost V 5 bases and J 5 bases; bases outside gene matches: 16. Germline V lookup: CDR1 SGHNT, CDR2 YYREEE (reference sequence). CDR3 coding DNA: TGTGCCAGCAGGTTCGGCGGGGGGGGCCGCCGGGTGGAGACCCAGTACTTC. Amino acids: CASRFGGGGRRVETQYF.

This clone was observed a few times. The chain combines TRBV6-5 with TRBJ1-6; D gene ambiguous. CDR3 length: 15 amino acids. Germline lookup yields CDR1 MNHEY and CDR2 SVGAGI. Trimming pared 0 bases from V and 10 bases from J, leaving 13 bases between. The CDR3 DNA is TGTGCCAGCAGTTACTCATACGCGGGCAACTCACCCCTCCACTTT. This codes for CASSYSYAGNSPLHF.

This chain connects TRBV13 to TRBJ1-1, with TRBD1 as a possible D gene (5 bases). The CDR3 runs 16 residues. The germline gives CDR1 PRHDT, CDR2 FYEKMQ (reference sequence). The V and J ends lost 3 bases and 0 bases respectively, with 14 bases between them. The chain's CDR3 is CASSFLRQFMNTEAFF. The CDR3 DNA is TGTGCCAGCAGCTTTCTTAGACAGTTTATGAACACTGAAGCTTTCTTT.

The chain has TRBV28 and TRBJ1-5; TRBD1 aligns across 10 bases. This CDR3 region has 15 residues. Germline CDR1 reads MDHEN; CDR2 reads SYDVKM. Trimming took 5 bases from V and 5 from J; bases not matched to a gene: 6. CDR3 region: CASSVLGQGHQPQHF. The CDR3 bases are TGTGCCAGCAGTGTCCTGGGACAGGGGCATCAGCCCCAGCATTTT. Supplemented by reference TRBV28 and TRBJ1-5, the full variable domain reads DVKVTQSSRYLVKRTGEKVFLECVQDMDHENMFWYRQDPGLGLRLIYFSYDVKMKEKGDIPEGYSVSREKKERFSLILESASTNQTSMYLCASSVLGQGHQPQHFGDGTRLSIL.

V usage is TRBV5-1 and J usage is TRBJ1-5; tentative D call: TRBD1 (5 bases). CDR1 SGHRS and CDR2 YFSETQ come from the germline V gene. V was clipped by 4 bases and J by 7 bases, with 18 bases between them. This CDR3 has 15 amino acids. As DNA, the CDR3 is TGCGCCAGCAGCCCAAATACGGGGGGTGACCAGCCCCAGCATTTT. Its translation: CASSPNTGGDQPQHF.

This clone has just a few counts. The chain combines TRBV9 with TRBJ2-5; tentative D call: TRBD1 (5 bases). The J call is in doubt because the DNA end fits TRBJ2-7 better. This CDR3 contains 16 residues. Germline V gene sequence: CDR1 SGDLS, CDR2 YYNGEE. The CDR3 protein is CASSVGGGSNSYEQYF. As DNA, the CDR3 is TGTGCCAGCAGCGTAGGGGGCGGATCGAACTCCTACGAGCAGTACTTC.